The 23 T cell receptor beta chains reported below all come from one sample, sequenced in a study of T cells in Graves' hyperthyroidism and ophthalmopathy. What was amplified from RNA transcripts were TCR beta CDR3 regions. HTBI primers were the set used in a first-round RT-PCR of the TCR CDR3. One entry per CDR3 protein results from TCRdb running MiXCR on the multiplex PCR reads. This table has a few hundred thousand distinct CDR3 sequences, around 13% appearing once. Sequencing was carried out using blood. These TCRs come from a woman in her twenties or thirties with Graves' ophthalmopathy.

This clonotype has at least ten counts. The rearrangement uses TRBV18 and TRBJ1-2, with D perhaps TRBD1 (5 bases). Germline-derived CDR1 and CDR2 are KGHSH and LQKENI. Trimming took 2 bases from V and 4 from J, leaving 11 bases between them. This CDR3 spans 14 amino acids. The CDR3 nucleotides are TGTGCCAGCTCACCAGGTGCAGGGCGCTATGGCTACACCTTC. This translates into CASSPGAGRYGYTF.

The rearrangement uses TRBV5-5 and TRBJ1-1; TRBD1 agrees at 7 bases. The V gene end was trimmed by 4 bases and the J gene end by 11 bases; junction bases not matched to a gene: 8. This CDR3 contains 12 residues. Germline CDR1 and CDR2: SGHKS and YYEKEE (reference sequence). CDR3 in DNA: TGTGCCAGCAGCAGAAACAGGGGTAGGGCTTTCTTT. Its translation: CASSRNRGRAFF.

This clonotype has ten or more counts. The rearrangement joins TRBV5-1 to TRBJ2-1; D tentatively fits TRBD1 or TRBD2 (5 bases each). The length of the CDR3 is 16 residues. Trimming left V 0 bases short and J 0 bases short, with 10 bases between. Germline CDR1 SGHRS, CDR2 YFSETQ. The chain's CDR3 is CASSLGDRSSYNEQFF. Written as DNA, the CDR3 is TGCGCCAGCAGCTTGGGGGACCGTAGCTCCTACAATGAGCAGTTCTTC.

Of note for this clonotype: A much larger clone sits a single nucleotide away, making a read error possible. The CDR3 DNA reads as TGTGCCACCACCTTGGACGGGGCCCTCCACTTT. Its protein product is CATTLDGALHF. The rearrangement uses TRBV12-3 or TRBV12-4 and TRBJ1-6; D not resolved. Deletions cut 10 bases from V and 14 bases from J, with 15 bases between. The CDR3 sequence is 11 residues long.

This clonotype has a handful of counts. The V and J genes are TRBV19 and TRBJ1-5, with D tentatively TRBD1 (5 bases). Trimming took off 8 bases at V and 6 bases at J, with 14 bases between the two ends. The CDR3 runs 13 residues. Per germline, CDR1 LNHDA and CDR2 SQIVND (reference sequence). This CDR3 reads CASWTPGLQPQHF. The CDR3 DNA is TGTGCCAGTTGGACACCCGGTCTTCAGCCCCAGCATTTT.

This clonotype was recorded many times. V and J are TRBV12-3 or TRBV12-4 and TRBJ2-3; 7 bases line up with TRBD2. With V trimmed by 1 base and J by 2 bases, 12 bases remained unmatched. There are 18 residues in the CDR3. CDR3 protein: CASSLVVTSQVPTDTQYF. The CDR3 DNA follows: TGTGCCAGCAGTTTAGTGGTGACTAGCCAGGTCCCCACAGATACGCAGTATTTT.

The sample holds many counts of this clonotype. The chain is built from TRBV5-6 and TRBJ2-5, with 7 bases fitting TRBD1. CDR1 and CDR2 from the germline V gene are SGHDT and YYEEEE. J lost 4 bases, V lost 7 bases, and 13 bases had no gene match. The CDR3 is 15 residues long. The CDR3 sequence is CASSSPRGLGETQYF. The CDR3 nucleotides are TGTGCCAGCTCCTCGCCCAGGGGGTTGGGAGAGACCCAGTACTTC.

The rearrangement uses TRBV6-1 and TRBJ2-3; a weak D match, TRBD2 (7 bases). The germline V gene encodes CDR1 MNHNS and CDR2 SASEGT. This CDR3 spans 14 amino acids. Trimming took off 5 bases at V and 4 bases at J, with 13 bases between the two ends. The CDR3 region is CASSSSGGADTQYF. Written as DNA, the CDR3 is TGTGCCAGCAGTTCGTCGGGGGGCGCAGATACGCAGTATTTT.

CDR3 protein: CASSHGTGLYF. CDR3 DNA: TGTGCCAGCAGCCATGGGACAGGGCTGTATTTT. The rearrangement uses TRBV3-1 and TRBJ2-3; the match to TRBD1 covers 9 bases. Losses at the gene ends were 3 bases for V and 14 bases for J; bases not matched to a gene: 3. Germline V gene sequence: CDR1 LGHDT, CDR2 YNNKEL (reference sequence). This CDR3 comprises 11 residues.

This chain uses TRBV5-4 with TRBJ2-7; 8 bases line up with TRBD2. The V and J ends lost 4 bases and 0 bases, in that order; junction bases with no gene match: 12. The CDR3 runs to 17 residues. Germline assignment: CDR1 SGHNT and CDR2 YYREEE (reference sequence). The CDR3 protein is CASSPGPGGGNSYEQYF. In DNA form, the CDR3 reads TGTGCCAGCAGCCCGGGGCCTGGCGGGGGGAACTCCTACGAGCAGTACTTC.

The chain combines TRBV19 with TRBJ1-1; no firm D call. Deletions cut 0 bases from V and 5 bases from J, with 10 bases between. In germline, CDR1 is LNHDA, CDR2 SQIVND (reference sequence). This CDR3 contains 14 residues. DNA for the CDR3: TGTGCCAGTAGTATAGATCCCAGGAGAACTGAAGCTTTCTTT. Encoded protein: CASSIDPRRTEAFF.

This clonotype was observed a handful of times. The rearrangement uses TRBV4-1 and TRBJ1-3; possible D gene TRBD1, 5 bases. CDR3 length equals 13 residues. CDR1 MGHRA and CDR2 YSYEKL come from the germline V gene. Deletions cut 0 bases from V and 8 bases from J, with 8 bases between. The CDR3 DNA reads as TGCGCCAGCAGCCAAGACAGGGAGGACACCATATATTTT. This translates into CASSQDREDTIYF.

This clonotype was found many times. V and J are TRBV7-9 and TRBJ2-7; D may be TRBD1 (6 bases). Trimming removed 6 bases from V and 0 bases from J, with 15 bases in between. The germline gives CDR1 SEHNR, CDR2 FQNEAQ (reference sequence). CDR3 length: 15 amino acids. In DNA, the CDR3 is TGTGCCAGCAGTCCTGCAGGGGCCCGCTCCTACGAGCAGTACTTC. It codes for CASSPAGARSYEQYF.

This clonotype was seen repeatedly, ten times or more. This chain uses TRBV29-1 with TRBJ1-5; a weak D match, TRBD1 (6 bases). The germline V and J ends were trimmed by 6 bases and 1 base, with 16 bases remaining between them. The CDR3 has 15 residues. The V gene's germline CDR1 is SQVTM and CDR2 ANQGSEA. The CDR3 here is CSVGTGGGSNQPQHF. DNA for the CDR3: TGCAGCGTGGGCACTGGAGGGGGAAGCAATCAGCCCCAGCATTTT.

Notes on this clonotype: A read error is likely, as this CDR3 ends without the conserved phenylalanine or tryptophan. The chain employs TRBV20-1 and TRBJ1-1; 7 nucleotides align to TRBD1. The CDR3 runs 14 residues. J was trimmed by 4 bases and V by 2 bases; bases with no gene match: 7. CDR1 is DFQATT, CDR2 SNEGSKA, per germline (reference sequence). The CDR3 spells CSARKRAGGTEAFL. CDR3 DNA: TGCAGTGCTAGAAAGAGGGCAGGGGGCACTGAAGCTTTCCTT.

This clonotype was counted at least ten times. The chain combines TRBV28 with TRBJ2-7; maybe TRBD1 (6 bases). Germline lookup yields CDR1 MDHEN and CDR2 SYDVKM. V was clipped by 7 bases and J by 4 bases, with 17 bases between them. This CDR3 spans 14 amino acids. The CDR3: CASTITQQGYEQYF. In DNA, the CDR3 is TGTGCCAGCACCATAACCCAACAGGGATACGAGCAGTACTTC.

This clonotype was found many times. The chain employs TRBV12-3 or TRBV12-4 and TRBJ1-4, with a possible D match to TRBD1 (5 bases). Trimming pared 5 bases from V and 5 bases from J, leaving 15 bases between. The CDR3 extends over 15 amino acids. CDR3 sequence (DNA): TGTGCCAGCAGTCCCCAAGTGGGGCCCAATGAAAAACTGTTTTTT. Its protein product is CASSPQVGPNEKLFF.

This clonotype was detected many times. The chain uses TRBV5-1 and TRBJ2-7; 9 positions match TRBD2. CDR3 length: 17 amino acids. The V and J ends lost 0 bases and 7 bases, in that order; junction bases with no gene match: 14. Germline V gene data show CDR1 as SGHRS and CDR2 as YFSETQ. The CDR3 loop reads CASSLGLSGGPAWEQYF. For the CDR3, the DNA is TGCGCCAGCAGCTTGGGTCTGAGCGGGGGGCCGGCTTGGGAGCAGTACTTC.

There are many counts of this clonotype. The chain recombines TRBV28 with TRBJ1-1; the D is unclear. This CDR3 has 11 residues. Germline CDR1 reads MDHEN; CDR2 reads SYDVKM. V was cut by 8 bases and J by 5 bases, with 9 bases left in between. DNA of the CDR3: TGTGCCAGCCGAAGGGAGACTGAAGCTTTCTTT. Translating gives CASRRETEAFF.

This clonotype was seen many times. This sequence joins TRBV12-5 and TRBJ2-5, with 13 positions matching TRBD2. The V and J ends lost 5 bases and 5 bases, in that order; junction bases with no gene match: 8. The germline gives CDR1 LGHNT, CDR2 FRNRAP. The CDR3 loop spans 16 amino acids. The CDR3 reads CASGLGLAGERETQYF. For the CDR3, the DNA is TGTGCTAGTGGTCTAGGACTAGCGGGGGAGCGGGAGACCCAGTACTTC.

This clonotype has at least ten counts. The chain uses TRBV6-2 or TRBV6-3 and TRBJ1-1, with D unresolved. Trimming took 6 bases from V and 7 from J, leaving 18 bases between them. CDR3 length: 14 residues. Germline values: CDR1 MNHEY, CDR2 SVGEGT. The CDR3: CASRPIPSFGEAFF. The CDR3 coding sequence is TGTGCCAGCAGGCCCATCCCCTCGTTTGGTGAAGCTTTCTTT.

This clonotype was seen at least ten times. The chain employs TRBV6-1 and TRBJ1-1, with TRBD1 matching 10 bases. V gave up 8 bases and J gave up 4 bases; unmatched junction bases: 4. CDR1 and CDR2 from the germline V gene are MNHNS and SASEGT. The CDR3 has 13 residues. CDR3 bases: TGTGCCAGCCTCCGGACAGGGGGCACTGAAGCTTTCTTT. Encoded protein: CASLRTGGTEAFF.

Notes on this clonotype: The junction shows a germline mismatch at one end, possibly a read error. V gene TRBV2 combines with J gene TRBJ1-2, with a possible D match to TRBD1 (5 bases). Germline CDR1 SNHLY, CDR2 FYNNEI. The CDR3 covers 13 residues. CDR3 bases: TGTACCAGTTTCGCAGGGCGAATCTATGGCTACACCTTC. As protein: CTSFAGRIYGYTF.